This TCR beta chain originates from a study of vaccination and CD4 T cells after COVID-19. The Oncomine TCR Beta short-read assay sequenced DNA from cultured CD4+ T cells. TCRdb processed the PCR reads anew with MiXCR; each CDR3 protein has one entry. The table records a few thousand distinct CDR3 sequences, approximately 78% of them present only once. Documented treatment: approximately 11-day PBMC culture with coronavirus spike peptide pools or control peptides (ViraFEST assay). This clonotype showed up just a few times. The antigen remains undetermined. The sequence derives from a human donor who had recovered from COVID-19. Sequenced material: CD4+ T cells from blood, cultured in vitro.

Written as DNA, the CDR3 is TGTGCCAGCAGCCCGATCCTAGGGCAGGGGGCTCAAAACACCTACGAGCAGTACTTC. Translation: CASSPILGQGAQNTYEQYF. This sequence joins TRBV14 and TRBJ2-7, with 8 bases fitting TRBD1. There are 19 residues in the CDR3. Germline lookup yields CDR1 SGHDN and CDR2 FVKESK. V shed 4 bases and J 2 bases; nucleotides not matched to a gene: 19.